The clone carrying this T cell receptor beta chain was counted at least ten times. The germline V gene has CDR1 MNHEY and CDR2 SMNVEV (reference sequence). V trimming: 1 base; J trimming: 7 bases; junction bases outside the gene matches: 2. The CDR3 contains 14 residues. cDNA molecules, individually, were tagged with unique molecular identifiers. TCRdb used MiXCR to reprocess the 5' RACE reads, holding one entry per CDR3 protein. The sample records over 60,000 distinct CDR3 sequences, around 12% being singletons. The data stem from a study of early T cells in non-severe SARS-CoV-2 infection. Study summary: Chains from this unsorted whole-blood bulk RNA could not be paired.

What was sequenced was whole blood. The V call is TRBV27, the J call TRBJ2-1; 9 positions match TRBD2. The receptor comes from an adult who was a healthcare worker with PCR-confirmed SARS-CoV-2 infection or an uninfected control (not recorded which). The CDR3 bases are TGTGCCAGCAGTTTATGGAGCGGGGGGAATGAGCAGTTCTTC. Its translation: CASSLWSGGNEQFF.